This T cell receptor beta chain was identified during a study of cytomegalovirus exposure and HLA in healthy donors (dated by TCRdb to about 2017). For the wider study: In an earlier analysis of around 540 of the donors, 250 to 350 Gb of sequence data and about 110 million unique TCR beta sequences from about 180 million T cells were reported. An early release that covered about 600 HLA-typed donors contained around 300 gigabases of sequencing data and some 87 million unique TCR sequences. Of the roughly 400 genotyped donors, over 80% were placed in the genetic ancestry cluster associated with self-reported Caucasian donors. The aim of the study was to test whether cataloging public T cell receptors could identify signatures of past pathogen exposure. The T cell repertoires of several hundred subjects were profiled by immunosequencing and related to cytomegalovirus serostatus. Besides the first cohort of 550 to 750 subjects, a separate validation cohort made up of 120 different subjects was used. High-throughput TCR immunosequencing, statistical association of individual TCRs with disease status, and machine learning were combined to predict cytomegalovirus infection status. In a later analysis, previously published TCR beta repertoires from roughly 710 donors were re-analyzed and high-resolution HLA genotyping was added so that TCR occurrence patterns could be studied. The later analysis used no new phenotypic data to find candidate immune exposures, relying instead on TCR beta sequences and their occurrence across donors. In an earlier analysis of 587 of the donors, high-throughput TCR beta sequencing was used to judge whether each TCR beta V gene segment behaved as functional or pseudogenic. Donor age, sex, ethnicity and CMV serostatus were collected together with the repertoire data. In a later genetic analysis, genome-wide SNP genotypes for about three fifths of the 666 donors were used, and that subset was treated as a discovery cohort. Every discovery cohort repertoire had been produced on one sequencing platform. HLA typing covered class I and class II loci at four-digit resolution. Typing coverage differed by locus: A, B, C, DRB1 and DQB1 were typed in roughly 629-640 donors, DQA1 in 500 to 550, DPA1 in nearly 610, and DPB1 in 450 to 480. Because of strong linkage in the cohort, roughly five DR-DQ haplotypes were treated as single units for association and clustering. On average, roughly 240,000 unique TCR beta nucleotide sequences were sequenced per donor among about 400 genotyped donors of the cohort, with 15% to 20% of those sequences being non-productive. The full study reports these points: A cluster of highly shared sequence variants was judged likely to be a technical artifact of the sequencing pipeline. Most TCR sequences were observed very rarely across donors, whereas some public TCRs were present in many individuals. Some IMGT-functional V segments, including TRBV6-2 and TRBV6-3, could not be told apart with the 87-base-pair reads, so those segments were excluded. A few of the identified cytomegalovirus-associated TCR beta chains were confirmed in vitro to be specific for cytomegalovirus antigens. At a false discovery rate of 0.05, a later analysis linked under 20,000 TCR beta sequences to specific HLA alleles. The classifier was reported to diagnose cytomegalovirus status with high specificity and sensitivity in both the original cohort and the validation cohort. When HLA alleles, especially DR and DQ, strongly co-occurred, TCR associations were difficult to assign to individual alleles. A total of around 150 TCR beta chains were listed by the study as associated with cytomegalovirus. The only immune exposure information available for the cohort was CMV serostatus. A later analysis reported that several top co-occurrence clusters appeared linked to parvovirus B19, influenza, CMV and Epstein-Barr virus. Linkage disequilibrium might explain the correlated functional status among segregating V segments, but an unknown experimental factor could not be excluded. A later analysis found that most CMV-associated TCR beta chains appeared HLA-restricted, with HLA associations seemingly driven largely by CMV exposure. The authors suggested that the approach could potentially be generalized to other disease states and immunological phenotypes. A later analysis found that HLA-associated TCR beta chains were more clonally expanded and had lower generation probabilities than equally common non-associated chains. In a later analysis, the rate of TCR association differed among HLA loci, with DRB1 alleles having the most associated TCRs and HLA-C alleles having the fewest. This cohort had only TCR beta chains sequenced, and the lack of alpha or paired-chain data limited which features could be detected. In a later genetic analysis, fewer N-insertions in productive TCRs were reported among donors in an Asian-associated ancestry cluster than the roughly 640-donor mean. In an earlier analysis of about 540 of the donors, most TCR beta V segments were observed in productive rearrangements about 90% or about 30% of the time, broadly matching IMGT annotations. Roughly uniform sequencing depth across donors was assumed in presence/absence analyses, although this assumption may not hold. In a later genetic analysis, a missense DCLRE1C variant was associated with V-gene and J-gene trimming of TCR beta chains, and the association was replicated in an independent cohort. Because some donors lacked HLA typing at each locus, the association tests relied only on the typed subset. A further reported finding was that TCR beta sequences accurately predicted the HLA-A and HLA-B alleles for most subjects in the first cohort. About 15 rarely observed V segments, including chromosome 9 orphons, were excluded from the earlier analysis of several hundred of the donors because counts were too low.

In total, 500 to 700 healthy bone marrow donors made up the cohort. At the time of sampling, all cohort members were nominally healthy, though unrecorded immune exposures were likely present. The donor was CMV seropositive and was included in the group of 250 to 350 seropositive cohort members. Each donor provided a peripheral blood sample, and peripheral blood mononuclear cells were used for TCR beta sequencing. Genomic DNA was extracted from the blood cell samples with the Qiagen DNeasy Blood Extraction Kit. This clone was counted a few times. Its antigen is unknown. Base qualities are not provided; no much larger clone lies one nucleotide away. Libraries were built with the immunoSEQ multiplex PCR assay. For the multiplex PCR, a mixture combining 60 forward primers for TCR Vbeta segments and 13 reverse primers for TCR Jbeta segments was used. Amplification of the CDR3 region of rearranged TCR beta genes was performed with a multiplex PCR assay on genomic DNA. The Illumina HiSeq System was used to sequence the amplified TCR beta libraries as 87-base-pair reads. On the authors' methods: Across the 670 or so repertoires, a later analysis counted tens of millions of unique TCR beta chains, roughly 11 million of which were shared by at least two donors. Raw reads were error-corrected and collapsed into unique sequences by a nearest-neighbor algorithm in which closely related sequences were merged to remove PCR and sequencing errors. Alignment of CDR3 sequences to IMGT reference sequences was used to assign V, D and J gene segments. For a sequence to be retained, at least a six-nucleotide match to both a V gene segment and a J gene segment was required. A rearrangement counted as productive if the CDR3 had no stop codons and remained in frame with V and J, and every other rearrangement counted as non-productive. CDR3 was defined according to IMGT convention as the region running from the second conserved V-encoded cysteine to the conserved J-encoded phenylalanine. The earlier analysis of 450 to 750 of the donors excluded any sequence lacking an unambiguous match to a single V gene segment. In an earlier analysis of approximately 550 of the donors, V segments were called functional above 56.7% productive rearrangements and were called segregating when the between-donor standard deviation exceeded 5%. A statistical classification framework was built for diagnosing cytomegalovirus status from the catalog of TCR beta chain sequences. In a later analysis, V and J genes were assigned by comparing TCR nucleotide sequences against IMGT/GENE-DB human TR gene sequences. A later analysis assigned CDR3 sequences and most-parsimonious VDJ recombination scenarios with the TCRdist pipeline. In a later analysis, each TCR beta chain was defined by its CDR3 amino acid sequence together with its V-gene family, and reads lacking a unique V-gene family were excluded. In a later analysis, 500 to 700 highly shared, low-generation-probability nucleotide sequences were removed to address suspected cross-contamination and a sequencing artifact. For each public chain, a later analysis derived a clonal expansion index from normalized ranks of inferred template counts within each repertoire. A later analysis computed generation probabilities with a VDJ recombination model fitted to out-of-frame rearrangements, and checked the results against IGoR. In a later analysis, TCR-TCR, TCR-HLA and TCR-CMV co-occurrence was scored with hypergeometric tests, and a repertoire-size bias correction was applied to TCR pairs. In a later analysis, false discovery rates were estimated by permuting HLA or CMV assignments 20 times. In a later analysis, co-occurring TCRs were grouped with DBSCAN, and TCRdist sequence similarity was added when clustering was performed within HLA-allele-positive subsets. For co-occurrence clustering, repertoires with fewer than 30,000 or more than 120,000 public chains were excluded, along with five repertoires with anomalous nucleotide sharing. TCRdb limited this immuneACCESS table to in-frame rearrangements with V and J called. A share of clones is missing; checked studies link under half to unresolved V genes, and the rest is unexplained. That table gives V, J and clone size, and the DNA gave D and trimming. The sample records 90,000 to 150,000 clones, roughly 63% of which are singletons. The ten largest make up approximately 9.1% of the sample.

Including cysteine and phenylalanine, the CDR3 has 14 amino acids. The CDR3 DNA has 42 bases and is translated from base 1. The germline V gene encodes CDR1 SGHTA and CDR2 FQGTGA. Unmatched junction bases come to 3, with V trimmed by 2 bases and J by 10 bases. Recombination joined TRBV7-3 with TRBJ1-6, with TRBD1 identical over 9 junction bases. This sequence was found in a man aged 35 to 55 in good health and CMV-seropositive. Material for sequencing was PBMCs. CDR3 reads: CASSLGTGNSPLHF. The nucleotide sequence reads TGTGCCAGCAGCTTAGGGACAGGGAACTCACCCCTCCACTTT.